This record concerns one T cell receptor beta chain sequence. Other DNA sequences in this specimen translate into the identical CDR3. The data were obtained in a study of blood T cell repertoires in COVID-19. Across the study: Italy, Spain and the United States were the sources of the convalescent and acute COVID-19 samples. T cells, B-cell-depleted T cells, or PBMCs provided the cDNA or gDNA that served as material.

Two negative PCRs, clearance, or symptom resolution characterized the recovered Cohort 3 donors. The data were produced by immunoSEQ multiplex PCR, yet TCRdb's version contains in-frame clones alone and is incomplete. Among about 250,000 clones listed, around 89% were seen once. The origin of this receptor is a young woman who had recovered from COVID-19. Sequencing was carried out using PBMCs or T cells enriched from blood (not recorded which).

DNA of the CDR3: TGCGCCAGCAGCCTGGGGCAAGGCAATCAGCCCCAGCATTTT. Its protein product is CASSLGQGNQPQHF. The V call is TRBV4-1, the J call TRBJ1-5, with TRBD1 as a possible D gene (5 bases). Deletions cut 4 bases from V and 2 bases from J, with 9 bases between. The CDR3 is 14 residues long. Per germline, CDR1 MGHRA and CDR2 YSYEKL.